This T cell receptor (beta chain) was retrieved from a study of shared clonotypes between healthy human individuals. Method: immunoSEQ multiplex PCR; TCRdb's copy keeps in-frame clones and lacks some. This table has hundreds of thousands of clones, approximately 96% appearing once. The study's findings and limits: Generation probability values for non-shared clonotypes were lower than those for clonotypes shared by all four donors.

Naive CD8 cells were CD45RO-negative, positively selected for CCR7, excluding terminally differentiated effector memory CD45RA+ cells. Caucasian adults residing in Nashville, Tennessee made up all the donors. In regard to this clone: What it binds is not known.

Germline loops: CDR1 MGHRA, CDR2 YSYEKL. The CDR3 runs to 17 residues. The ends lost 0 bases at V and 1 base at J; junction bases unmatched: 9. This receptor was identified in a woman in her 30s in good health. The sequencing sample was made of naive CD8+ T cells sorted from blood. V is TRBV4-1 and J is TRBJ2-7; 7 nucleotides match TRBD1. The CDR3 sequence: CASSQDRTGAASYEQYF. The CDR3 DNA sequence: TGCGCCAGCAGCCAAGATAGAACAGGGGCCGCGTCCTACGAGCAGTACTTC.